The rows below give T cell receptor beta chains drawn from one sample of a study of cytomegalovirus exposure and HLA in healthy donors. Sequenced by immunoSEQ multiplex PCR; TCRdb stores in-frame clones only, minus some. Here the sample spans under 200,000 clones, 65% to 85% being singletons. The specimen was PBMCs. These receptors were obtained from a woman in her thirties in good health and CMV-seropositive. CDR3s include the opening cysteine and the closing phenylalanine or tryptophan. The D gene is left open where the match is weak. Size is stated for part of the rows, as once, few or many counts, or as a class when the clone is expanded.

j_gene	abundance	d_gene	v_gene	CDR3aa	CDR3nt
TRBJ2-7	NA	TRBD1	TRBV7-9	CASSLGDRGPNYEQYF	TGTGCCAGCAGCTTAGGGGACAGGGGGCCGAACTACGAGCAGTACTTC
TRBJ2-3	NA	NA	TRBV2	CASSGGEPTQYF	TGTGCCAGCAGTGGGGGGGAACCAACGCAGTATTTT
TRBJ1-2	NA	NA	TRBV2	CASREGYTF	TGTGCCAGCAGGGAGGGCTACACCTTC
TRBJ1-2	few	NA	TRBV10-3	CAISAETPGVYYGYTF	TGTGCCATCAGTGCGGAAACCCCGGGAGTTTACTATGGCTACACCTTC
TRBJ2-5	NA	NA	TRBV21-1	CASSQKKGHRQETQYF	TGTGCCAGCAGCCAGAAGAAAGGACATCGCCAAGAGACCCAGTACTTC
TRBJ1-1	NA	NA	TRBV7-2	CASSFGRVYGMNTEAFF	TGTGCCAGCAGCTTCGGCAGGGTATATGGGATGAACACTGAAGCTTTCTTT
TRBJ1-2	NA	NA	TRBV2	CASSDLGGANYGYTF	TGTGCCAGCAGTGATCTGGGGGGAGCTAACTATGGCTACACCTTC
TRBJ2-3	NA	TRBD2	TRBV7-3	CASSPLGGGSVGTDTQYF	TGTGCCAGCAGCCCCTTAGGCGGGGGGTCAGTTGGCACAGATACGCAGTATTTT
TRBJ2-5	NA	TRBD2	TRBV6-1	CASGGGTSGGIGETQYF	TGTGCCAGCGGTGGGGGGACTAGCGGGGGGATAGGGGAGACCCAGTACTTC
TRBJ1-6	NA	NA	TRBV5-6	CASSLRQLIGYNSPLHF	TGTGCCAGCAGCTTGCGACAATTAATCGGCTATAATTCACCCCTCCACTTT
TRBJ1-1	NA	TRBD1	TRBV5-5	CASSVTGAGTEAFF	TGTGCCAGCAGCGTCACAGGGGCGGGGACTGAAGCTTTCTTT
TRBJ1-2	NA	NA	TRBV4-2	CASSQDNQDGYTF	TGTGCCAGCAGCCAAGATAACCAGGATGGCTACACCTTC
TRBJ2-7	once	NA	TRBV4-1	CASSHGPESPYEQYF	TGCGCCAGCAGCCACGGTCCGGAGTCCCCCTACGAGCAGTACTTC
TRBJ2-7	NA	NA	TRBV7-9	CASSSTYEQYF	TGTGCCAGCAGCTCTACCTACGAGCAGTACTTC
TRBJ2-7	NA	TRBD1	TRBV7-2	CASSRAGQGSHEQYF	TGTGCCAGCAGCCGAGCGGGACAGGGGTCCCACGAGCAGTACTTC
TRBJ1-3	NA	NA	TRBV19	CASSFQGNTIYF	TGTGCCAGTAGTTTCCAGGGAAACACCATATATTTT
TRBJ1-1	NA	TRBD1	TRBV7-9	CASSSPTGQRNTEAFF	TGTGCCAGCAGCTCCCCGACAGGGCAGCGAAACACTGAAGCTTTCTTT
TRBJ2-2	once	TRBD2	TRBV5-1	CASSSSSGRAVGELFF	TGCGCCAGCAGCTCATCTAGCGGGAGGGCGGTCGGGGAGCTGTTTTTT
TRBJ1-2	NA	NA	TRBV4-2	CASSRSTVYGYTF	TGTGCCAGCAGCCGCTCAACGGTGTATGGCTACACCTTC
TRBJ2-5	NA	TRBD2	TRBV11-2	CASRRPGLALQETQYF	TGTGCCAGCAGGCGTCCGGGACTAGCCTTACAAGAGACCCAGTACTTC
TRBJ2-7	NA	NA	TRBV9	CASSVGTSRSYEQYF	TGTGCCAGCAGCGTAGGGACATCCAGATCCTACGAGCAGTACTTC
TRBJ1-1	NA	NA	TRBV10-1	CASSERADAEAFF	TGCGCCAGCAGTGAGCGAGCGGACGCTGAAGCTTTCTTT
TRBJ2-3	few	NA	TRBV5-4	CASSLLGGTDTQYF	TGTGCCAGCAGCTTGCTCGGGGGCACAGATACGCAGTATTTT
TRBJ2-7	NA	NA	TRBV28	CASSPPSGYEQYF	TGTGCCAGCAGTCCCCCCAGCGGCTACGAGCAGTACTTC
TRBJ2-7	NA	TRBD1	TRBV7-9	CASSLDRQGIYEQYF	TGTGCCAGCAGCTTGGACAGACAGGGAATCTACGAGCAGTACTTC
TRBJ1-2	NA	TRBD1	TRBV5-1	CASSGQTGSYGYTF	TGCGCCAGCAGCGGCCAGACAGGGAGCTATGGCTACACCTTC
TRBJ1-5	NA	NA	TRBV28	CASSLGQSSNQPQHF	TGTGCCAGCAGTTTAGGGCAGTCTAGCAATCAGCCCCAGCATTTT
TRBJ2-6	NA	TRBD1	TRBV2	CASSPDRDSGANVLTF	TGTGCCAGCAGTCCGGACAGGGACTCTGGGGCCAACGTCCTGACTTTC
TRBJ1-4	NA	TRBD1	TRBV5-1	CASSTSGTANEKLFF	TGCGCCAGCAGCACCTCCGGGACAGCTAATGAAAAACTGTTTTTT
TRBJ2-1	NA	TRBD2	TRBV7-8	CASSTGGSYNEQFF	TGTGCCAGCAGCACGGGGGGATCCTACAATGAGCAGTTCTTC
TRBJ1-3	few	TRBD1	TRBV7-2	CASSSGQSGNTIYF	TGTGCCAGCAGCTCGGGACAGTCAGGAAACACCATATATTTT
TRBJ1-2	NA	NA	TRBV6-5	CATYLMRPGYTF	TGTGCCACTTACCTGATGAGGCCCGGCTACACCTTC
TRBJ2-7	NA	TRBD2	TRBV2	CASSDRGGWYEQYF	TGTGCCAGCAGTGACCGGGGGGGTTGGTACGAGCAGTACTTC
TRBJ2-1	NA	NA	TRBV9	CASSVFEGRGNEQFF	TGTGCCAGCAGCGTCTTTGAGGGCAGGGGCAATGAGCAGTTCTTC
TRBJ1-4	NA	NA	TRBV7-9	CASSLSATNEKLFF	TGTGCCAGCAGCTTATCCGCAACTAATGAAAAACTGTTTTTT
TRBJ2-7	NA	NA	TRBV23-1	CASPQSGTNSYEQYF	TGCGCCAGCCCCCAGTCCGGGACAAACTCCTACGAGCAGTACTTC
TRBJ2-1	NA	TRBD2	TRBV6-6	CASSQLAGAVNEQFF	TGTGCCAGCAGTCAACTAGCGGGAGCGGTTAATGAGCAGTTCTTC
TRBJ2-7	NA	TRBD2	TRBV13	CASSLRTSGRDEQYF	TGTGCCAGCAGCTTAAGGACTAGCGGGAGGGACGAGCAGTACTTC
TRBJ2-5	NA	TRBD2	TRBV27	CASTPGGYPQETQYF	TGTGCCAGCACTCCGGGAGGGTACCCCCAAGAGACCCAGTACTTC
TRBJ2-7	NA	NA	TRBV6-5	CASSYSSGSQYEQYF	TGTGCCAGCAGTTACTCGTCCGGGAGTCAATACGAGCAGTACTTC
TRBJ1-1	NA	NA	TRBV29-1	CSASTTLRAFF	TGCAGCGCCTCTACGACATTGAGAGCTTTCTTT
TRBJ1-5	few	TRBD1	TRBV19	CASSMTDREVRPQHF	TGTGCCAGTAGTATGACGGACAGGGAAGTTCGGCCCCAGCATTTT
TRBJ1-3	NA	NA	TRBV7-8	CASSLATGNTIYF	TGTGCCAGCAGCTTAGCTACAGGAAACACCATATATTTT
TRBJ1-4	once	TRBD1	TRBV9	CASSVEGTGLNEKLFF	TGTGCCAGCAGCGTAGAGGGGACAGGTCTCAATGAAAAACTGTTTTTT
TRBJ2-1	NA	TRBD1	TRBV6-6	CASSYYSRGSYNEQFF	TGTGCCAGCAGTTACTATTCCAGGGGGTCTTACAATGAGCAGTTCTTC
TRBJ2-4	NA	TRBD1	TRBV19	CASSMDRLKNIQYF	TGTGCCAGTAGTATGGACAGGCTCAAAAACATTCAGTACTTC
TRBJ2-7	NA	TRBD1	TRBV28	CASSTTGYEQYF	TGTGCCAGCAGTACGACAGGGTACGAGCAGTACTTC